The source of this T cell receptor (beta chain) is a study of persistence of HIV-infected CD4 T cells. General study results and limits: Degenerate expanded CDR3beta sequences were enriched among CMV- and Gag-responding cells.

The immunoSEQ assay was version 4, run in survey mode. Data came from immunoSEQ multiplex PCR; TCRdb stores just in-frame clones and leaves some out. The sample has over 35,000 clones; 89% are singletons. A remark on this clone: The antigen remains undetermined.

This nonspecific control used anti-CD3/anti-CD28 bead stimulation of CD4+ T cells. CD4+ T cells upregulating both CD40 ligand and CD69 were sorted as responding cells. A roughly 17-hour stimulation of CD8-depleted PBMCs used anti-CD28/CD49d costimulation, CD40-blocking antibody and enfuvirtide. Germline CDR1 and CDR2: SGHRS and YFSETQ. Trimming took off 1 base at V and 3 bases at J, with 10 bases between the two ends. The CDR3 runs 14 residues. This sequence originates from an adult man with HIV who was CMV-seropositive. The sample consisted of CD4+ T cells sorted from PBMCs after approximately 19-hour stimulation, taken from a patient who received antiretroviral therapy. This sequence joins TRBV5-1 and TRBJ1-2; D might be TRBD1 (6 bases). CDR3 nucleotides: TGCGCCAGCAGCTTGCTCTCAGGGGACTATGGCTACACCTTC. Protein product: CASSLLSGDYGYTF.